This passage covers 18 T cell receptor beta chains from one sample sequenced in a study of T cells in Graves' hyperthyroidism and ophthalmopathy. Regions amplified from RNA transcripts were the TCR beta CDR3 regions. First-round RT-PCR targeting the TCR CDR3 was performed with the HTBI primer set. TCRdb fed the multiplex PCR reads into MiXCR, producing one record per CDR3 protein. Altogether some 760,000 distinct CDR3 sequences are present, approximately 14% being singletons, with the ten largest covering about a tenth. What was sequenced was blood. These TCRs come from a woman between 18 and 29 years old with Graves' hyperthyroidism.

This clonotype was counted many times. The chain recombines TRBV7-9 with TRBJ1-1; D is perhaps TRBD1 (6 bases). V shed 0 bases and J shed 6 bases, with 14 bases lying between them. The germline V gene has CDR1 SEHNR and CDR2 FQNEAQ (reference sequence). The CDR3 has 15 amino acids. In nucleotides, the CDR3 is TGTGCCAGCAGCTTAGCGCTCGGACAGCAACCTGAAGCTTTCTTT. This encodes CASSLALGQQPEAFF. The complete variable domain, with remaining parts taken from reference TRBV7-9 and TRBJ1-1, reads DTGVSQNPRHKITKRGQNVTFRCDPISEHNRLYWYRQTLGQGPEFLTYFQNEAQLEKSRLLSDRFSAERPKGSFSTLEIQRTEQGDSAMYLCASSLALGQQPEAFFGQGTRLTVV.

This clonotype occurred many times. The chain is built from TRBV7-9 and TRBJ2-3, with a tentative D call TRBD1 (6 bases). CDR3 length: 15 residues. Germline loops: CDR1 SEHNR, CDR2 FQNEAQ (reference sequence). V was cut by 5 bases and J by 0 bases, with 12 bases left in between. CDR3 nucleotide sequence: TGTGCCAGCAGCCAGCGACAGGCAAGCACAGATACGCAGTATTTT. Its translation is CASSQRQASTDTQYF.

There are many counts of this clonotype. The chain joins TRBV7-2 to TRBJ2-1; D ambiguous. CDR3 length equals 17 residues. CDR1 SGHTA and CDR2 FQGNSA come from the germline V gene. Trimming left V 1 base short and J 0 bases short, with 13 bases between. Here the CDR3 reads CASSLGLPLSSYNEQFF. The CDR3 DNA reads TGTGCCAGCAGCTTAGGCCTTCCCCTTAGCTCCTACAATGAGCAGTTCTTC.

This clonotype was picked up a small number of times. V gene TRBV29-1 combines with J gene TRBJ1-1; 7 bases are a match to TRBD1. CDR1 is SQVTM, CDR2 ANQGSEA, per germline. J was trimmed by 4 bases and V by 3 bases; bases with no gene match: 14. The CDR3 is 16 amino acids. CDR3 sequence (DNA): TGCAGCGTTGAGGGGGCCTTCGACAGGGCAGGCACTGAAGCTTTCTTT. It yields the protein CSVEGAFDRAGTEAFF.

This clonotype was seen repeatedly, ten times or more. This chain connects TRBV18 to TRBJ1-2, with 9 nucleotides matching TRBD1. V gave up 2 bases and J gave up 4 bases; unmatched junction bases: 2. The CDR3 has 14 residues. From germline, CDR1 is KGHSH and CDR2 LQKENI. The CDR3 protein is CASSPTTGGYGYTF. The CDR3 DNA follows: TGTGCCAGCTCACCAACGACAGGGGGCTATGGCTACACCTTC.

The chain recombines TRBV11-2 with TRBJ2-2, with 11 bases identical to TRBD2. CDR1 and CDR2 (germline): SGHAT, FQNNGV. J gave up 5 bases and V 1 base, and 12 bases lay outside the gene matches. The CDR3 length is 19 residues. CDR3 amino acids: CASSLVFPTSGKVTGELFF. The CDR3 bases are TGTGCCAGCAGCTTAGTTTTCCCGACTAGCGGGAAGGTTACCGGGGAGCTGTTTTTT.

CDR3 residues: CASSLSVGTSTSNEQFF. For the CDR3, the DNA is TGTGCCAGCAGCTTAAGCGTCGGGACTAGTACATCCAATGAGCAGTTCTTC. V usage is TRBV7-9 and J usage is TRBJ2-1; the match to TRBD2 covers 8 bases. This CDR3 has 17 residues. CDR1 SEHNR and CDR2 FQNEAQ come from the germline V gene (reference sequence). V lost 2 bases, J lost 6 bases, and 12 bases stayed unmatched.

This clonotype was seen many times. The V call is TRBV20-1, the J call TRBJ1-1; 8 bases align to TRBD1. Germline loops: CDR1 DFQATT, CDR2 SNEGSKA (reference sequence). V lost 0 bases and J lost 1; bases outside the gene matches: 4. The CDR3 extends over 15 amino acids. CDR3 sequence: CSARDSGQGNTEAFF. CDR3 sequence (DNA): TGCAGTGCTAGAGATTCAGGACAGGGGAACACTGAAGCTTTCTTT.

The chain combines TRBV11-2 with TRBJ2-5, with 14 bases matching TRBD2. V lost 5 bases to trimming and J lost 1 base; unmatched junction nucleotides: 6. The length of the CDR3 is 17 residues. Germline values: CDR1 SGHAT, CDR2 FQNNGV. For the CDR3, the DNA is TGTGCCAGCAGCCCGACTAGCGGGAGGGCCCGCCAAGAGACCCAGTACTTC. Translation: CASSPTSGRARQETQYF.

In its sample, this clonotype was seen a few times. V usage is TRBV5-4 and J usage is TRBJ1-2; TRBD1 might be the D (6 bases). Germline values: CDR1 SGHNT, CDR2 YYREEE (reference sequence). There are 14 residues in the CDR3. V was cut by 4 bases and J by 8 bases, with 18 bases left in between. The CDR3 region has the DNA TGTGCCAGCAGCCCCATTCCGGGGGCGGACGGCTACACCTTC. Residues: CASSPIPGADGYTF.

The CDR3 DNA follows: TGCGCCAGCAGCTTGGCACAGGGGCGAGAGACCCAGTACTTC. Protein: CASSLAQGRETQYF. V usage is TRBV5-1 and J usage is TRBJ2-5, with 7 positions matching TRBD1. There are 14 residues in the CDR3. Trimming removed 0 bases from V and 4 bases from J; junction bases left unmatched: 3. CDR1 and CDR2 from the germline V gene are SGHRS and YFSETQ.

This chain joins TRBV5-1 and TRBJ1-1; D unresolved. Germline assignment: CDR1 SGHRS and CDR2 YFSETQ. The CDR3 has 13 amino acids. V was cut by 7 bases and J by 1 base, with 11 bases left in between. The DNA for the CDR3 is TGCGCCAGCGGAGCTGACAAGAACACTGAAGCTTTCTTT. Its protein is CASGADKNTEAFF.

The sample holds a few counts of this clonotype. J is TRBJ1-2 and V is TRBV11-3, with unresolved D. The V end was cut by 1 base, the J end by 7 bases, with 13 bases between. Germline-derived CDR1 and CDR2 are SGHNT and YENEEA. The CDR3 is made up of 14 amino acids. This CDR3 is CASSLVPGRGGYTF. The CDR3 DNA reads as TGTGCCAGCAGCTTAGTACCAGGTCGAGGTGGCTACACCTTC. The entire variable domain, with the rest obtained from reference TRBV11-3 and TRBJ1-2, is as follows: EAGVVQSPRYKIIEKKQPVAFWCNPISGHNTLYWYLQNLGQGPELLIRYENEEAVDDSQLPKDRFSAERLKGVDSTLKIQPAELGDSAVYLCASSLVPGRGGYTFGSGTRLTVV.

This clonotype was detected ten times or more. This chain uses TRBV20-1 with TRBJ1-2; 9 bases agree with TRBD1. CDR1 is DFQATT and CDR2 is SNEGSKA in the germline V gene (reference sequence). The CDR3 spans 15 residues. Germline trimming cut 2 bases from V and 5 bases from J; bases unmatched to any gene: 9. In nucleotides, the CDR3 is TGCAGTGCTAGACCCCCACAGGGGGCATGGTATGGCTACACCTTC. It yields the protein CSARPPQGAWYGYTF.

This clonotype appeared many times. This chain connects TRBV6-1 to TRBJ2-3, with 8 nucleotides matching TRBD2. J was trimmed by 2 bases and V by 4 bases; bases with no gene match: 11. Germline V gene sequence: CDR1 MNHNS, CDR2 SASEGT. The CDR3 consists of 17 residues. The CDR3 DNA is TGTGCCAGCAGTGGCAAGGGACTAGTGGCACTCACAGATACGCAGTATTTT. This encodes CASSGKGLVALTDTQYF.

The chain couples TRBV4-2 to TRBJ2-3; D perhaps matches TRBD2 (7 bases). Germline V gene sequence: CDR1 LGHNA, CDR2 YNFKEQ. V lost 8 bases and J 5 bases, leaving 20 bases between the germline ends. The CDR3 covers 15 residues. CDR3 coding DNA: TGTGCCAGCGGCGGCTTGTGGGGAGGGGGAGATACGCAGTATTTT. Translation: CASGGLWGGGDTQYF.

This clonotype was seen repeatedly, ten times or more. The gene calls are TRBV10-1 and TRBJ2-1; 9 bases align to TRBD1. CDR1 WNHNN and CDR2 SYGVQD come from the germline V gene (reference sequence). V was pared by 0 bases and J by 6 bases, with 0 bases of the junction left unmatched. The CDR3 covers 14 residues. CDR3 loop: CASSESTGGNEQFF. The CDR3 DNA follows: TGCGCCAGCAGTGAGTCGACAGGGGGCAATGAGCAGTTCTTC.

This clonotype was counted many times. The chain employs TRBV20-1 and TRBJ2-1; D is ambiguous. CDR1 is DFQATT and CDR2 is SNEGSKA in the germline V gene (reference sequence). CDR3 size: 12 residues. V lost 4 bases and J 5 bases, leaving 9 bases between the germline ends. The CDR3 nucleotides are TGCAGTGCTACCTCCACGAACAATGAGCAGTTCTTC. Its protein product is CSATSTNNEQFF.